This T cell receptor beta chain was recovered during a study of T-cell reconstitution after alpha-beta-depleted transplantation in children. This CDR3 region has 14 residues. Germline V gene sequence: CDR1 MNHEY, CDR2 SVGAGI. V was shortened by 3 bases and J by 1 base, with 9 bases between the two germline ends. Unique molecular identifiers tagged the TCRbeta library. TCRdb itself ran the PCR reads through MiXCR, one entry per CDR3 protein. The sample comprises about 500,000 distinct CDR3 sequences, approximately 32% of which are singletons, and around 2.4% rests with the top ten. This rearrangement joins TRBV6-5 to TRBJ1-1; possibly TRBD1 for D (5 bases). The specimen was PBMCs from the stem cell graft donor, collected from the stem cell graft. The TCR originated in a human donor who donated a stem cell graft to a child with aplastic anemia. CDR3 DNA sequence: TGTGCCAGCAGTTATTGGGGGGAGAACACTGAAGCTTTCTTT. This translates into CASSYWGENTEAFF.